The entry below describes one T cell receptor (beta chain). The entry originates in a study of blood T cell repertoires in COVID-19. The CDR3 has 14 amino acids. Germline CDR1 MDHEN, CDR2 SYDVKM. V lost 5 bases, J lost 3 bases, and 8 bases lay in between. Here immunoSEQ multiplex PCR was the method, and the copy in TCRdb shows in-frame clones only, minus some. The sample contains approximately 120,000 clones, roughly 72% of which appear only once. V and J are TRBV28 and TRBJ1-6, with a weak D call TRBD1 (5 bases). The clonotype originates from a human donor in a cohort sampled during active COVID-19. Input material: peripheral blood. Here the CDR3 DNA reads TGTGCCAGCAGTCCGGGGGGCTATAATTCACCCCTCCACTTT. Its translation is CASSPGGYNSPLHF.